This TCR beta chain was documented in a study of blood T cell repertoires in COVID-19. The wider study: Collection of acute and convalescent COVID-19 samples took place in the United States, Italy and Spain.

CDR1 and CDR2 (germline): MNHNS, SASEGT. The CDR3 sequence is 17 residues long. V gave up 3 bases and J gave up 3 bases, with 15 bases separating them. As processed by the authors: Researchers report that nucleated cell counts were estimated from reference gene primer amplification. Produced via immunoSEQ multiplex PCR; TCRdb's table is partial and in-frame only. V, J and clone size were drawn from that table, and D and trimming were deduced from the DNA. The sample has around 130,000 clones, roughly 80% seen once. This clone has more than one count but fewer than ten. The sequenced material came from peripheral blood. The origin of this receptor is a man aged 50 to 59 with acute or convalescent COVID-19. The chain carries TRBV6-1 and TRBJ2-6, with TRBD1 as a possible D gene (5 bases). In DNA, the CDR3 is TGTGCCAGCAGTGATGGCAGGGCCCCGAGTGGGGCCAACGTCCTGACTTTC. This encodes CASSDGRAPSGANVLTF.